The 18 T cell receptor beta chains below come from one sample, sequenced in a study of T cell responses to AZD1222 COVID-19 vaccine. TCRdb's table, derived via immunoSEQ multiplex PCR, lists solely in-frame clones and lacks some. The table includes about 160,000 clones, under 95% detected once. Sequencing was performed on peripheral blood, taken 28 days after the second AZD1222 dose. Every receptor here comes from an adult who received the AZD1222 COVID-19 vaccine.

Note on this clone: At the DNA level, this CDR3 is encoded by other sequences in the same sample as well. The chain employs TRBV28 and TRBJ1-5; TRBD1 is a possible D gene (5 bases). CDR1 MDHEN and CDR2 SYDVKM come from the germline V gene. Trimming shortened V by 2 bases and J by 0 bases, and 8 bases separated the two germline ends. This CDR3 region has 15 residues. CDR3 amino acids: CASSLGGNSNQPQHF. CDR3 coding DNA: TGTGCCAGCAGTTTAGGGGGAAATAGCAATCAGCCCCAGCATTTT.

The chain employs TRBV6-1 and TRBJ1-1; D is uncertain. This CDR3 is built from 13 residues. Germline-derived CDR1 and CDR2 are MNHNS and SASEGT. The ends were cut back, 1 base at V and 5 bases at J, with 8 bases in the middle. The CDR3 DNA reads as TGTGCCAGCAGTGAAGGCGAACTTACTGAAGCTTTCTTT. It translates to CASSEGELTEAFF.

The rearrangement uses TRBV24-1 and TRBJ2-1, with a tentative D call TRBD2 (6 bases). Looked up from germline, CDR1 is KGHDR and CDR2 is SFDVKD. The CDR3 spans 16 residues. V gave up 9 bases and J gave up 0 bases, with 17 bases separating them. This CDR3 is CATGGDGGASYNEQFF. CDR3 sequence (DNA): TGTGCCACCGGAGGGGATGGCGGGGCCTCCTACAATGAGCAGTTCTTC.

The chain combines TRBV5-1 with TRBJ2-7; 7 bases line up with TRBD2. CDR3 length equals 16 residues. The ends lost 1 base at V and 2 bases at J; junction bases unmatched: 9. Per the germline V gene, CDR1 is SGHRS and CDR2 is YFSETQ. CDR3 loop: CASSLLREAKPYEQYF. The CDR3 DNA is TGCGCCAGCAGCTTGCTCCGGGAGGCCAAACCCTACGAGCAGTACTTC.

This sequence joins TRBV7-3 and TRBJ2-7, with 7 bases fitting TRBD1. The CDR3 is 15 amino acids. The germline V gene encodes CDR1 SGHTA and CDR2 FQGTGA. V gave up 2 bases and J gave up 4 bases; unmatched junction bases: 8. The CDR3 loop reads CASSLSPGTAYEQYF. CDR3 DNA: TGTGCCAGCAGCTTATCCCCCGGGACAGCTTACGAGCAGTACTTC.

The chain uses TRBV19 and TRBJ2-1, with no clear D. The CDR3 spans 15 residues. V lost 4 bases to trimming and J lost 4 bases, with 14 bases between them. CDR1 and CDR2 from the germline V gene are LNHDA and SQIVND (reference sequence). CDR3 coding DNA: TGTGCCAGTAGTAGCGACCCGTTTGTGTACAATGAGCAGTTCTTC. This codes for CASSSDPFVYNEQFF.

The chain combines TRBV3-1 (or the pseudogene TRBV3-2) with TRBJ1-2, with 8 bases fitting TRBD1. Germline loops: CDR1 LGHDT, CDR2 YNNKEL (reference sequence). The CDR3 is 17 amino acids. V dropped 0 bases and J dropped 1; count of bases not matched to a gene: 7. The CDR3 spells CASSQDRPDRVNYGYTF. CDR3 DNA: TGTGCCAGCAGCCAAGATCGGCCGGACAGGGTTAACTATGGCTACACCTTC.

The CDR3: CASSLSPENYGYTF. The DNA of the CDR3 is TGTGCCAGCAGTTTATCGCCTGAAAACTATGGCTACACCTTC. This chain uses TRBV27 with TRBJ1-2; D is unclear. The germline V gene has CDR1 MNHEY and CDR2 SMNVEV (reference sequence). V was cut by 0 bases and J by 2 bases, with 7 bases left in between. The CDR3 length is 14 residues.

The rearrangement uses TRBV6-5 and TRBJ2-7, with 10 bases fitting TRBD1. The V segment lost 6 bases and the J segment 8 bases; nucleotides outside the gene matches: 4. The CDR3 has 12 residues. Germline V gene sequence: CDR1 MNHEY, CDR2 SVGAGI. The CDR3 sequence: CASSLGQGKQYF. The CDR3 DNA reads TGTGCCAGCAGCCTGGGACAGGGGAAGCAGTACTTC.

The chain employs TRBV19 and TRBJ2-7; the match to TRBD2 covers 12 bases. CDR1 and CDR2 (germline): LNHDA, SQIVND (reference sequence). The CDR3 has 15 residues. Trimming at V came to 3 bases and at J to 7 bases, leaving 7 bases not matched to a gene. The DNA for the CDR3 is TGTGCCAGTAGTATCTCTAGCGGGAGGGCTGCGGAGCAGTACTTC. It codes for CASSISSGRAAEQYF.

The DNA for the CDR3 is TGTGCCACCAGTGATTTGCAGACTAGCTTAAATGAGCAGTTCTTC. As protein: CATSDLQTSLNEQFF. J is TRBJ2-1 and V is TRBV24-1, with 7 bases aligning to TRBD2. The CDR3 runs 15 residues. CDR1 and CDR2 from the germline V gene are KGHDR and SFDVKD. V trimming: 0 bases; J trimming: 7 bases; junction bases outside the gene matches: 5.

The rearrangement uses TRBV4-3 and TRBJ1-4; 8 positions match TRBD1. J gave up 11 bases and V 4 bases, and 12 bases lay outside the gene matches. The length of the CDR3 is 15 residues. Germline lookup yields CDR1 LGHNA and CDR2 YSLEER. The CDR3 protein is CASSPPPGQGGKLFF. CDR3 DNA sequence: TGCGCCAGCAGCCCTCCACCCGGACAGGGCGGGAAACTGTTTTTT.

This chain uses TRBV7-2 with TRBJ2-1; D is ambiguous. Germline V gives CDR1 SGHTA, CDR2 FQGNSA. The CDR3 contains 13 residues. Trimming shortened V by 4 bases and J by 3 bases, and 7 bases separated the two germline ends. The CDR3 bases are TGTGCCAGCAGCTCTGACGGCTACAATGAGCAGTTCTTC. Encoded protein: CASSSDGYNEQFF.

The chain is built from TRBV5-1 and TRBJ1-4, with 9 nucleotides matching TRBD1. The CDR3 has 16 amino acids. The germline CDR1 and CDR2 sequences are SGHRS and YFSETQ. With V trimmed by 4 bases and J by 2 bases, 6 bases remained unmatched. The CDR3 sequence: CASSRDRALTNEKLFF. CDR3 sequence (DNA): TGCGCCAGCAGCCGGGACAGGGCCCTCACTAATGAAAAACTGTTTTTT.

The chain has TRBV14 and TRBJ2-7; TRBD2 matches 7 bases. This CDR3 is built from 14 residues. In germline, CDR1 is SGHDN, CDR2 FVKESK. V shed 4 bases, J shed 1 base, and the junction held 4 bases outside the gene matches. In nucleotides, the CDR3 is TGTGCCAGCAGCCGAGTCGGGGGGTCCTACGAGCAGTACTTC. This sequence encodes CASSRVGGSYEQYF.

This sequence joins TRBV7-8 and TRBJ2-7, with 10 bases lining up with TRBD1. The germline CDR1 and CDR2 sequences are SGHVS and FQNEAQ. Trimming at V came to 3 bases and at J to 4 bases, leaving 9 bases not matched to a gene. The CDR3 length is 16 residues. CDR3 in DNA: TGTGCCAGCAGCTTGACCCGGGACAGGGGAGGATACGAGCAGTACTTC. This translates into CASSLTRDRGGYEQYF.

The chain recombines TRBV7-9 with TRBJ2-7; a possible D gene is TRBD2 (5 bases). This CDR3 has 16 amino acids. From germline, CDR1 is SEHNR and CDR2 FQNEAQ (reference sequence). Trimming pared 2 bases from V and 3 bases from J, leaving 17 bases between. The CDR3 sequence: CASSLLRTSLFYEQYF. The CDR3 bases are TGTGCCAGCAGCTTACTAAGAACTAGTCTGTTCTACGAGCAGTACTTC.

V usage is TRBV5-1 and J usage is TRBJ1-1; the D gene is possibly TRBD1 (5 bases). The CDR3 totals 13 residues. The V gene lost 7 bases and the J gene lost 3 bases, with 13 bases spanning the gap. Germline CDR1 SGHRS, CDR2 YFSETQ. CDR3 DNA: TGCGCCAGCGGTACCGGGGGATACACTGAAGCTTTCTTT. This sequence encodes CASGTGGYTEAFF. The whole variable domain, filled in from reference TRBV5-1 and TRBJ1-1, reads KAGVTQTPRYLIKTRGQQVTLSCSPISGHRSVSWYQQTPGQGLQFLFEYFSETQRNKGNFPGRFSGRQFSNSRSEMNVSTLELGDSALYLCASGTGGYTEAFFGQGTRLTVV.